These 30 T cell receptor beta chains were sequenced from one sample in a study of T cell repertoires in cytomegalovirus infection. TCRdb re-called the reads with MiXCR, one entry per CDR3 protein. The sample consists of about 280,000 distinct CDR3 sequences, less than 25% of them appearing once. The antigens for these receptors are not known. The sequences come from cultured PBMCs, collected from culture after CMV antigen stimulation. All receptors derive from a human donor in good health (CMV status not recorded). Some clones in this sample may be carry-over from other donors' samples.

The chain is built from TRBV27 and TRBJ2-1; D remains ambiguous. CDR1 MNHEY and CDR2 SMNVEV come from the germline V gene (reference sequence). V was trimmed by 3 bases and J by 7 bases, leaving 7 bases between them. The CDR3 is 12 residues long. Written as DNA, the CDR3 is TGTGCCAGCAGTTTCGGGCTTAATGAGCAGTTCTTC. It codes for CASSFGLNEQFF.

The chain combines TRBV27 with TRBJ2-1, with 7 bases lining up with TRBD2. CDR3 size: 14 residues. Germline V lookup: CDR1 MNHEY, CDR2 SMNVEV (reference sequence). J lost 2 bases, V lost 5 bases, and 3 bases had no gene match. The CDR3 is CASSRDYAYNEQFF. The CDR3 DNA reads TGTGCCAGCAGTAGGGACTACGCCTACAATGAGCAGTTCTTC.

The V and J genes are TRBV19 and TRBJ2-3, with D possibly TRBD2 on 5 matching bases. The CDR3 loop spans 16 amino acids. CDR1 is LNHDA and CDR2 is SQIVND in the germline V gene (reference sequence). V was pared by 3 bases and J by 0 bases, with 13 bases between. DNA for the CDR3: TGTGCCAGTAGTATGAGGGCAGAGCAGAGCACAGATACGCAGTATTTT. Translated, it gives CASSMRAEQSTDTQYF.

The V gene is TRBV6-2 or TRBV6-3, the J gene TRBJ1-2; 8 positions agree with TRBD1. The CDR3 has 15 amino acids. Germline V gives CDR1 MNHEY, CDR2 SVGEGT. The ends lost 2 bases at V and 4 bases at J; junction bases unmatched: 6. CDR3 in amino acids: CASSYGRQGSYGYTF. The CDR3 coding sequence is TGTGCCAGCAGTTACGGAAGACAGGGGTCCTATGGCTACACCTTC.

This clonotype appeared many times. The chain joins TRBV7-2 to TRBJ2-1; D might be TRBD1 or TRBD2, each matching 5 bases. Germline V gene sequence: CDR1 SGHTA, CDR2 FQGNSA. This CDR3 is built from 13 residues. With 5 bases removed from V and 5 bases from J, the gap between germline ends came to 10 bases. The CDR3 sequence: CASSRGTDNEQFF. Written as DNA, the CDR3 is TGTGCCAGCAGCCGAGGGACGGACAATGAGCAGTTCTTC.

This clonotype was found many times. The rearrangement joins TRBV28 to TRBJ2-7; D is unresolved. V shed 3 bases and J shed 6 bases, with 21 bases lying between them. CDR3 length: 16 residues. In germline, CDR1 is MDHEN, CDR2 SYDVKM. The CDR3 here is CASSLWGMTVVTEQYF. The CDR3 DNA follows: TGTGCCAGCAGTTTGTGGGGTATGACCGTCGTGACCGAGCAGTACTTC.

This clonotype was seen a few times. V and J are TRBV28 and TRBJ2-5; no firm D call. The CDR3 is 12 amino acids. Germline V gene sequence: CDR1 MDHEN, CDR2 SYDVKM. V was clipped by 3 bases and J by 7 bases, with 9 bases between them. As DNA, the CDR3 is TGTGCCAGCAGTTTTAACGAGAGGACCCAGTACTTC. This codes for CASSFNERTQYF. Together with reference TRBV28 and TRBJ2-5, the CDR3 gives the full variable domain: DVKVTQSSRYLVKRTGEKVFLECVQDMDHENMFWYRQDPGLGLRLIYFSYDVKMKEKGDIPEGYSVSREKKERFSLILESASTNQTSMYLCASSFNERTQYFGPGTRLLVL.

This chain connects TRBV27 to TRBJ2-3, with unresolved D. The CDR3 is 12 amino acids. Deletions cut 5 bases from V and 3 bases from J, with 6 bases between. Germline V gives CDR1 MNHEY, CDR2 SMNVEV (reference sequence). The CDR3 reads CASSPKTDTQYF. The CDR3 bases are TGTGCCAGCAGTCCTAAAACAGATACGCAGTATTTT.

The chain carries TRBV12-3 or TRBV12-4 and TRBJ1-1; no definite D call. The CDR3 is 13 amino acids. Trimming pared 8 bases from V and 4 bases from J, leaving 14 bases between. The CDR3 loop is CASGDLGFTEAFF. For the CDR3, the DNA is TGTGCCAGCGGCGATCTAGGGTTCACTGAAGCTTTCTTT.

In its sample, this clonotype was seen a few times. The chain combines TRBV4-3 with TRBJ2-6; D gene uncertain. Per the germline V gene, CDR1 is LGHNA and CDR2 is YSLEER. V was trimmed by 1 base and J by 0 bases, leaving 7 bases between them. The CDR3 sequence is 16 residues long. The CDR3 DNA follows: TGCGCCAGCAGCCAAGGACAAAACTCTGGGGCCAACGTCCTGACTTTC. It yields the protein CASSQGQNSGANVLTF.

This clonotype appeared many times. The rearrangement joins TRBV12-3 or TRBV12-4 to TRBJ2-1, with 13 bases lining up with TRBD2. V was pared by 5 bases and J by 3 bases, with 10 bases of the junction left unmatched. This CDR3 has 18 amino acids. CDR3 region: CASSHRTSGRGVYNEQFF. The CDR3 coding sequence is TGTGCCAGCAGTCACCGGACTAGCGGGAGAGGTGTCTACAATGAGCAGTTCTTC.

The chain uses TRBV20-1 and TRBJ1-5; 11 bases line up with TRBD1. The CDR3 has 17 residues. CDR1 is DFQATT and CDR2 is SNEGSKA in the germline V gene (reference sequence). V lost 3 bases to trimming and J lost 3 bases; unmatched junction nucleotides: 10. CDR3 coding DNA: TGCAGTGCTAGTGCCGGGACAGGGGGTTTCGCCAATCAGCCCCAGCATTTT. It translates to CSASAGTGGFANQPQHF.

This clonotype was seen repeatedly, ten times or more. The chain employs TRBV7-2 and TRBJ2-5, with 13 bases identical to TRBD2. After removal of 4 bases from V and 5 bases from J, the junction contained 13 bases not matched to a gene. The CDR3 is 18 residues long. Per the germline V gene, CDR1 is SGHTA and CDR2 is FQGNSA. Here the CDR3 DNA reads TGTGCCAGCAGCTGGGGTGGGACTAGCGGGGTTACGGGGGAGACCCAGTACTTC. Amino acid sequence: CASSWGGTSGVTGETQYF.

Many counts were recorded for this clonotype. The chain links TRBV7-8 to TRBJ1-2, with D possibly being TRBD1 (6 bases). Germline values: CDR1 SGHVS, CDR2 FQNEAQ. The CDR3 runs to 14 residues. V was pared by 8 bases and J by 3 bases, with 16 bases between. The CDR3 spells CASSSRGADYGYTF. In nucleotides, the CDR3 is TGTGCCAGCTCCTCGCGGGGGGCCGACTATGGCTACACCTTC.

This clonotype was seen only a few times. The V call is TRBV5-5, the J call TRBJ1-1; weak D call: TRBD1 (5 bases). The V end lost 1 base, the J end lost 5 bases, and 15 bases lay between the germline ends. CDR1 and CDR2 from the germline V gene are SGHKS and YYEKEE (reference sequence). The CDR3 sequence is 15 residues long. CDR3 sequence (DNA): TGTGCCAGCAGCTTGTCGGGGGGGGAGTGGACTGAAGCTTTCTTT. Translation gives CASSLSGGEWTEAFF.

This clonotype was counted between two and nine times. The chain links TRBV28 to TRBJ2-1; D uncertain. The CDR3 is made up of 17 amino acids. Trimming removed 5 bases from V and 4 bases from J, with 21 bases in between. Germline values: CDR1 MDHEN, CDR2 SYDVKM. This CDR3 is CASSLLPVDVPYNEQFF. The CDR3 DNA is TGTGCCAGCAGTCTCCTCCCTGTGGACGTCCCGTACAATGAGCAGTTCTTC.

The V and J genes are TRBV7-9 and TRBJ2-5, with TRBD1 matching 9 bases. With 5 bases clipped from V and 5 bases from J, the junction kept 9 bases outside the gene matches. The germline gives CDR1 SEHNR, CDR2 FQNEAQ (reference sequence). CDR3 length: 15 amino acids. This CDR3 reads CASSGYRGLSETQYF. The DNA for the CDR3 is TGTGCCAGCAGCGGATACAGGGGGCTCTCGGAGACCCAGTACTTC.

V gene TRBV2 combines with J gene TRBJ1-1, with 8 bases fitting TRBD1. The germline CDR1 and CDR2 sequences are SNHLY and FYNNEI. The junction had 16 bases not matched to a gene; V was cut back by 7 bases and J by 0 bases. The CDR3 has 18 residues. CDR3 protein: CASMGGWTGLPMNTEAFF. The CDR3 bases are TGTGCCAGCATGGGGGGTTGGACAGGGCTCCCTATGAACACTGAAGCTTTCTTT. Variable domain in full (rest from reference TRBV2 and TRBJ1-1): EPEVTQTPSHQVTQMGQEVILRCVPISNHLYFYWYRQILGQKVEFLVSFYNNEISEKSEIFDDQFSVERPDGSNFTLKIRSTKLEDSAMYFCASMGGWTGLPMNTEAFFGQGTRLTVV.

The chain links TRBV10-3 to TRBJ2-3, with 11 bases identical to TRBD1. Per the germline V gene, CDR1 is ENHRY and CDR2 is SYGVKD. This CDR3 has 15 amino acids. Germline trimming cut 4 bases from V and 3 bases from J; bases unmatched to any gene: 3. In DNA, the CDR3 is TGTGCCATCAGTGCCGGGACAGGGGGTACAGATACGCAGTATTTT. Its protein product is CAISAGTGGTDTQYF.

This clonotype was counted at least ten times. The gene calls are TRBV7-8 and TRBJ2-1, with 7 bases lining up with TRBD1. This CDR3 is built from 12 residues. Germline V gene lookup returns CDR1 SGHVS and CDR2 FQNEAQ. Unmatched junction bases numbered 8, after V lost 4 bases and J lost 14 bases. CDR3 DNA: TGTGCCAGCAGCTCCTCAGACAGGGAAGAGTTCTTC. Translating it yields CASSSSDREEFF.

This chain links TRBV5-5 with TRBJ2-5, with D possibly matching TRBD2 (6 bases). The V end was cut by 0 bases, the J end by 1 base, with 13 bases between. Germline CDR1 SGHKS, CDR2 YYEKEE (reference sequence). This CDR3 has 16 amino acids. CDR3 in amino acids: CASSLGFRGSQETQYF. The CDR3 bases are TGTGCCAGCAGCTTGGGTTTCCGGGGGTCCCAAGAGACCCAGTACTTC.

The V call is TRBV19, the J call TRBJ2-2; D is possibly TRBD2 (6 bases). V lost 4 bases and J lost 4, with 16 bases in between. Germline-derived CDR1 and CDR2 are LNHDA and SQIVND (reference sequence). The CDR3 loop spans 16 amino acids. CDR3 sequence: CASSRSLTGVTGELFF. The CDR3 nucleotides read TGTGCCAGTAGTAGATCGTTAACGGGAGTCACCGGGGAGCTGTTTTTT.

This clonotype was detected ten times or more. The V gene is TRBV7-2, the J gene TRBJ2-5; 9 nucleotides agree with TRBD2. Looked up from germline, CDR1 is SGHTA and CDR2 is FQGNSA. The CDR3 runs 16 residues. Unmatched junction bases numbered 12, after V lost 6 bases and J lost 4 bases. The CDR3 region is CASSTAGGRAAETQYF. The CDR3 DNA is TGTGCCAGCAGTACAGCGGGCGGGAGGGCCGCAGAGACCCAGTACTTC.

The chain links TRBV18 to TRBJ2-3; 8 bases agree with TRBD2. Germline CDR1 is KGHSH and CDR2 is LQKENI. The CDR3 runs 14 residues. The ends lost 8 bases at V and 2 bases at J; junction bases unmatched: 6. The CDR3 coding sequence is TGTGCCAGCGCACTAGCGGTCTCCACAGATACGCAGTATTTT. Amino acids: CASALAVSTDTQYF.

CDR3 sequence: CASSSEEQYF. The CDR3 nucleotides read TGTGCCAGCAGTTCGGAAGAGCAGTACTTC. The chain is built from TRBV28 and TRBJ2-7; no clear D gene. Trimming stripped 4 bases from V and 7 bases from J, with 5 bases between. The CDR3 has 10 amino acids. Germline V lookup: CDR1 MDHEN, CDR2 SYDVKM.

This chain uses TRBV30 with TRBJ2-3, with 7 positions matching TRBD2. The J segment lost 4 bases and the V segment lost 4 bases, leaving 8 bases of the junction unmatched. CDR1 is GTSNPN and CDR2 is SVGIG in the germline V gene (reference sequence). The CDR3 length is 14 residues. The CDR3 sequence: CAWTGGGGADTQYF. CDR3 DNA: TGTGCCTGGACGGGGGGAGGTGGCGCAGATACGCAGTATTTT.

This clonotype was seen a handful of times. The chain joins TRBV5-1 to TRBJ1-6; 7 bases agree with TRBD1. The CDR3 has 15 residues. The V segment lost 3 bases and the J segment 6 bases; nucleotides outside the gene matches: 6. Germline loops: CDR1 SGHRS, CDR2 YFSETQ. CDR3 DNA sequence: TGCGCCAGCAGCTCGGGGACAGCCTCTAATTCACCCCTCCACTTT. Protein: CASSSGTASNSPLHF.

In its sample, this clonotype was seen a few times. The CDR3 region has the DNA TGTGCCAGCAGCCCCAGTTTCGACAAAAACATTCAGTACTTC. It is translated as CASSPSFDKNIQYF. The rearrangement joins TRBV7-9 to TRBJ2-4; no firm D call. Germline CDR1 is SEHNR and CDR2 is FQNEAQ (reference sequence). There are 14 residues in the CDR3. With 5 bases removed from V and 3 bases from J, the gap between germline ends came to 11 bases.

The CDR3, as DNA: TGTGCCAGCAGCTTAGCAGAGGGCGAGCAGTACTTC. This sequence encodes CASSLAEGEQYF. The rearrangement uses TRBV7-6 and TRBJ2-7; TRBD2 might be the D (5 bases). The CDR3 extends over 12 amino acids. CDR1 is SGHVS, CDR2 FNYEAQ, per germline. The V end was cut by 0 bases, the J end by 6 bases, with 6 bases between.

This clonotype was seen a few times. The genes are TRBV7-2 and TRBJ2-1, with 13 positions matching TRBD2. The CDR3 extends over 17 amino acids. The germline gives CDR1 SGHTA, CDR2 FQGNSA. With 2 bases clipped from V and 7 bases from J, the junction kept 8 bases outside the gene matches. The CDR3 here is CASSLRELAGGGNEQFF. The DNA for the CDR3 is TGTGCCAGCAGCTTAAGGGAACTAGCGGGAGGGGGGAATGAGCAGTTCTTC.